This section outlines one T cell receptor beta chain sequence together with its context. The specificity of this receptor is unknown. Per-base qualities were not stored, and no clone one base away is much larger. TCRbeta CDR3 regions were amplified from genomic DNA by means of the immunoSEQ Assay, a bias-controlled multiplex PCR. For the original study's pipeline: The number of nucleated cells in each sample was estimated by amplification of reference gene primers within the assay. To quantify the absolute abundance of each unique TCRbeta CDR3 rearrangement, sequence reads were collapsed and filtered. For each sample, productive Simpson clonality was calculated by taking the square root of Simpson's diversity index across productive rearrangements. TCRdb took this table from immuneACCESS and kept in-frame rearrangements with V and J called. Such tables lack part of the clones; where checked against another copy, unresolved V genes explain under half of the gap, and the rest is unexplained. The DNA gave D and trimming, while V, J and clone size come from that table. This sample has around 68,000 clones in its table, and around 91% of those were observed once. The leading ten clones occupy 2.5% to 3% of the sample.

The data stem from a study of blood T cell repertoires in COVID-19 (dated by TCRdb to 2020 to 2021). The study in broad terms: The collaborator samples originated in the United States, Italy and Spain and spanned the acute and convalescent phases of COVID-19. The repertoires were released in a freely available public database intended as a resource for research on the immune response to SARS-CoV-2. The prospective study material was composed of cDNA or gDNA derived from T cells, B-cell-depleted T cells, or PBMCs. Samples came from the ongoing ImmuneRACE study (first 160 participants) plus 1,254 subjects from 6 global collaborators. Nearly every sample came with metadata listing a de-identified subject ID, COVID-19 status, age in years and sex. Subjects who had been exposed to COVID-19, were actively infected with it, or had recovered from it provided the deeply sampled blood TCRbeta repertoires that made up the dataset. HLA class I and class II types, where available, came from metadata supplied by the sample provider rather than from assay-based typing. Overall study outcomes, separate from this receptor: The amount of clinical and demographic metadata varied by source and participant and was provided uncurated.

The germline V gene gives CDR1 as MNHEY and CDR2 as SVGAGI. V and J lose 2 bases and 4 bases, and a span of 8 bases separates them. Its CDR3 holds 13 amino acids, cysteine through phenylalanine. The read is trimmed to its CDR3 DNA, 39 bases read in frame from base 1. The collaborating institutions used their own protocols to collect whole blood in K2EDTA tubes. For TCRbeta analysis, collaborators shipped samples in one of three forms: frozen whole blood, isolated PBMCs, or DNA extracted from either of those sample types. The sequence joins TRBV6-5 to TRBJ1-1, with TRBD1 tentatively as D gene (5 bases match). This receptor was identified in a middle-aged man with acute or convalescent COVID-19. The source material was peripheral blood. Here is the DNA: TGTGCCAGCAGTTACGTAAGGGGCACTGAAGCTTTCTTT. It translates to CASSYVRGTEAFF.